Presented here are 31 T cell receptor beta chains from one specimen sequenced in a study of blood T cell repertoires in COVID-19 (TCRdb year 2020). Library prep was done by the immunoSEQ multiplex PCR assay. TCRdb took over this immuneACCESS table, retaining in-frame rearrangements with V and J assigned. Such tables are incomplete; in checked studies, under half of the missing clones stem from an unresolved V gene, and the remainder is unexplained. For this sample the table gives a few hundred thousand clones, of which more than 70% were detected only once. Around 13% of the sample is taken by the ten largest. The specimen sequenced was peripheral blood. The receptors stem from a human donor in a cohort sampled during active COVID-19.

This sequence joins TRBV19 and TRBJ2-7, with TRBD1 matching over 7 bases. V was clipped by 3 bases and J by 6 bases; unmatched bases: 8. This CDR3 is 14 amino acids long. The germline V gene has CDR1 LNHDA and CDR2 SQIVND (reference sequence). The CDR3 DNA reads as TGTGCCAGTAGTATCGACAGGGAAAGAAGCGAGCAGTACTTC. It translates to CASSIDRERSEQYF.

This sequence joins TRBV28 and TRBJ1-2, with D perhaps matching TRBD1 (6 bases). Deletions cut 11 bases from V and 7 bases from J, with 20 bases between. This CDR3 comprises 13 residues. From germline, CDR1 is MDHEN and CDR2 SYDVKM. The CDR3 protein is CAVRAGGASGYTF. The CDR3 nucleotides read TGTGCCGTCCGGGCGGGGGGCGCAAGTGGCTACACCTTC.

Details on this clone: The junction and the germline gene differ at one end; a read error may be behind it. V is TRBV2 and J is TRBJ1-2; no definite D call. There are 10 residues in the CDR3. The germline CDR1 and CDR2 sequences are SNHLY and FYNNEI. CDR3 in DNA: TGTGCCTCAGCGACTGAAACTTTAAGCTTC. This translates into CASATETLSF.

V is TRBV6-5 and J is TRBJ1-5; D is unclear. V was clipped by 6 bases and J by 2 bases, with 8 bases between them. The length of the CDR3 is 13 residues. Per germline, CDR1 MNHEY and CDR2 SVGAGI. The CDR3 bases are TGTGCCAGCAGGGAGGGCGGCAATCAGCCCCAGCATTTT. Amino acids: CASREGGNQPQHF.

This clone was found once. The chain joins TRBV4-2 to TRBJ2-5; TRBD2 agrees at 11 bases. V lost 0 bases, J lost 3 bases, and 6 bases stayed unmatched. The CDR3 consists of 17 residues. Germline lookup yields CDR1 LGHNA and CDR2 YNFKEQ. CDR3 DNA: TGTGCCAGCAGCCAAGAAGCGAATAGCGGGGGGGAAGAGACCCAGTACTTC. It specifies CASSQEANSGGEETQYF.

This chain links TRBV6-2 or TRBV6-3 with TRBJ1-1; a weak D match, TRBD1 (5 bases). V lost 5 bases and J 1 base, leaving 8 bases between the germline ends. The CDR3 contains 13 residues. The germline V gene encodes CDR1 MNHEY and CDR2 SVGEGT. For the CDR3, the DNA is TGTGCCAGCAGTACGGGGGGGAACACTGAAGCTTTCTTT. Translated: CASSTGGNTEAFF.

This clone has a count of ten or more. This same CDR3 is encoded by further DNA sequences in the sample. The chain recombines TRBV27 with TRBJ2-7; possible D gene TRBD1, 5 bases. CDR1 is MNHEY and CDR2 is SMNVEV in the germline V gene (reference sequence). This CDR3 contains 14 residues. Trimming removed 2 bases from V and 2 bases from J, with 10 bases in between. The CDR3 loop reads CASSLGLGAYEQYF. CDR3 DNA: TGTGCCAGCAGTTTAGGTTTAGGGGCCTACGAGCAGTACTTC.

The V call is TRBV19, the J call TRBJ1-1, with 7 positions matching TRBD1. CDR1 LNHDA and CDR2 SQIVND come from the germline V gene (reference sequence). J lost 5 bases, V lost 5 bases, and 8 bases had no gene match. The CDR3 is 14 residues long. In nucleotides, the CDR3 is TGTGCCAGTAGTGACCACAGGGGTTCTACTGAAGCTTTCTTT. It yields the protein CASSDHRGSTEAFF.

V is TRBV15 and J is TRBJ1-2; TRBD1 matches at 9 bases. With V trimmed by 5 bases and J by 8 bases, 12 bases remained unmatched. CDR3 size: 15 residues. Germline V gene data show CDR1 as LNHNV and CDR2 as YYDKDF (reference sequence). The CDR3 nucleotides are TGTGCCACCAGCCCTCGATATGGGACAGGGACAGGCTACACCTTC. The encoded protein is CATSPRYGTGTGYTF.

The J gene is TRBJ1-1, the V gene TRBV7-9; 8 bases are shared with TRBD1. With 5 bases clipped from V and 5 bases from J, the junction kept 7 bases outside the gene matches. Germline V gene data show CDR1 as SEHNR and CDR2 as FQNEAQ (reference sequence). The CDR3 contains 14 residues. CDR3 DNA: TGTGCCAGCAGCGTCGGACAGGGTTGGACTGAAGCTTTCTTT. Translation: CASSVGQGWTEAFF.

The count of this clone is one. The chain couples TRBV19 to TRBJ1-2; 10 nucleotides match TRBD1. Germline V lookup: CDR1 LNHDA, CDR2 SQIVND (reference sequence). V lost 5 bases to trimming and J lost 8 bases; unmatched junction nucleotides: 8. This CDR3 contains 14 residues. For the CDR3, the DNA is TGTGCCAGTAGTGCGACAGGGGGCGCGAGGGGCTACACCTTC. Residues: CASSATGGARGYTF.

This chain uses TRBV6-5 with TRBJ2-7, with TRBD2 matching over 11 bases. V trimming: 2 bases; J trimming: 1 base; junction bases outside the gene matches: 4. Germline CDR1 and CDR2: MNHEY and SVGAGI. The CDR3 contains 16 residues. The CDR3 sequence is CASSYALAGGSYEQYF. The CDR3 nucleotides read TGTGCCAGCAGTTACGCCCTAGCGGGAGGTTCCTACGAGCAGTACTTC.

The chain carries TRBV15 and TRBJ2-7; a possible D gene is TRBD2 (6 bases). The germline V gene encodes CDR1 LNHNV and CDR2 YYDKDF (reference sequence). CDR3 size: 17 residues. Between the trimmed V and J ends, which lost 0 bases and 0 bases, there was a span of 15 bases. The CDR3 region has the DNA TGTGCCACCAGCAGAGATCTTATTAGCGGAAGCTCCTACGAGCAGTACTTC. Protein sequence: CATSRDLISGSSYEQYF.

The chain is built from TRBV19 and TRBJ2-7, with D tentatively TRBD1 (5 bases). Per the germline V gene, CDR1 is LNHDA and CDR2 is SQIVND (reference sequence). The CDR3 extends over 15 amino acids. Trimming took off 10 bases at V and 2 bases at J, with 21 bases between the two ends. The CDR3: CATTQKGRAAYEQYF. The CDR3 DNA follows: TGTGCCACCACTCAGAAAGGCAGGGCCGCCTACGAGCAGTACTTC.

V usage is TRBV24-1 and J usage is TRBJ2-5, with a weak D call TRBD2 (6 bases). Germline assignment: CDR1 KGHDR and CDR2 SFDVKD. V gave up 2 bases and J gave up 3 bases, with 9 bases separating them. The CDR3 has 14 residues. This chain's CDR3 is CATSDWGEEETQYF. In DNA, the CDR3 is TGTGCCACCAGTGATTGGGGGGAGGAAGAGACCCAGTACTTC.

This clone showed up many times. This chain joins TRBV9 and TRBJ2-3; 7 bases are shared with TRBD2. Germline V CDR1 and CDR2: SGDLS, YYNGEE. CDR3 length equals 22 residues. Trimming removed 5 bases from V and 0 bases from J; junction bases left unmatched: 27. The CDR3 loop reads CASSHAKAGTPPSRPSTDTQYF. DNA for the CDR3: TGTGCCAGCAGTCACGCCAAAGCGGGAACCCCCCCCTCTCGGCCTAGCACAGATACGCAGTATTTT.

The CDR3 loop reads CASSVGPPTTGAIIYEQYF. The CDR3 nucleotides read TGTGCCAGCAGCGTAGGTCCCCCCACGACAGGGGCCATCATCTACGAGCAGTACTTC. The chain carries TRBV9 and TRBJ2-7; 8 nucleotides line up with TRBD1. The V segment lost 0 bases and the J segment 3 bases; nucleotides outside the gene matches: 17. The CDR3 length is 19 residues. Germline loops: CDR1 SGDLS, CDR2 YYNGEE.

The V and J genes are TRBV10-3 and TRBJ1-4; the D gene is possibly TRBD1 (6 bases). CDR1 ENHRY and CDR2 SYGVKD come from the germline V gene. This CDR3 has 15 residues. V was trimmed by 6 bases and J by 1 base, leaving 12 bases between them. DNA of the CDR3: TGTGCCATCAGCTTGGACAGACTAACTAATGAAAAACTGTTTTTT. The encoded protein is CAISLDRLTNEKLFF.

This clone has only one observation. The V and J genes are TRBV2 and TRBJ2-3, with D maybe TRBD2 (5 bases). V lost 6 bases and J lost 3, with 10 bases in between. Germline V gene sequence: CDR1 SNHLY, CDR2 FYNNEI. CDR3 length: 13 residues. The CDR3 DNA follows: TGTGCCAGCAGATCGGGGTTTACAGATACGCAGTATTTT. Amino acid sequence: CASRSGFTDTQYF.

CDR3 residues: CASSVRGQNTEAFF. DNA of the CDR3: TGTGCCAGCAGCGTACGGGGTCAGAACACTGAAGCTTTCTTT. This sequence joins TRBV11-2 and TRBJ1-1; D unclear. Per germline, CDR1 SGHAT and CDR2 FQNNGV. CDR3 length: 14 residues. Deletions cut 5 bases from V and 1 base from J, with 11 bases between. The whole variable domain, filled in from reference TRBV11-2 and TRBJ1-1, reads EAGVAQSPRYKIIEKRQSVAFWCNPISGHATLYWYQQILGQGPKLLIQFQNNGVVDDSQLPKDRFSAERLKGVDSTLKIQPAKLEDSAVYLCASSVRGQNTEAFFGQGTRLTVV.

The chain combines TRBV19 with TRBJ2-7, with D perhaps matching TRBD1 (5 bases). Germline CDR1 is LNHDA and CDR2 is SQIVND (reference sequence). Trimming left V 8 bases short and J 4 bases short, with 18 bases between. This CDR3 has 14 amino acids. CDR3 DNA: TGTGCCAGTTCCACCCAGGGATGGGATTACGAGCAGTACTTC. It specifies CASSTQGWDYEQYF.

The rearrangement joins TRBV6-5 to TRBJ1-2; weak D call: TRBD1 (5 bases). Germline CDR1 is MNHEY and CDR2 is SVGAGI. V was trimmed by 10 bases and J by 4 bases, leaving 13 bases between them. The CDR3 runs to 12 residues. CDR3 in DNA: TGTGCCACGGGGACCGGGAGCTATGGCTACACCTTC. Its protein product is CATGTGSYGYTF.

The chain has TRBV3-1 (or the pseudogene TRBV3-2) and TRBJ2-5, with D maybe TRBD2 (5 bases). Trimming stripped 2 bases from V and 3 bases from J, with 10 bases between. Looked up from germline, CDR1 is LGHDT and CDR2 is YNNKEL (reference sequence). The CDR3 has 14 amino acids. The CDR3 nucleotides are TGTGCCAGCAGCCAATCCGGGGAAAAAGAGACCCAGTACTTC. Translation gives CASSQSGEKETQYF.

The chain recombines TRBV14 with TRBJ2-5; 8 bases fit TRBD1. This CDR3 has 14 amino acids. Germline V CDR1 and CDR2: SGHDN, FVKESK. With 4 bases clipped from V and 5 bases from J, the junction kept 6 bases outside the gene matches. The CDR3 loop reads CASSPRQGRETQYF. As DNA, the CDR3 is TGTGCCAGCAGCCCCCGACAGGGGAGGGAGACCCAGTACTTC.

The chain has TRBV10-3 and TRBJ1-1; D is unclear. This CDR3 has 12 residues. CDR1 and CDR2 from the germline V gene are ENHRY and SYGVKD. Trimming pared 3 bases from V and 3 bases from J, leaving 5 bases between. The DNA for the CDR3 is TGTGCCATCAGTGAAATATACACTGAAGCTTTCTTT. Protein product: CAISEIYTEAFF.

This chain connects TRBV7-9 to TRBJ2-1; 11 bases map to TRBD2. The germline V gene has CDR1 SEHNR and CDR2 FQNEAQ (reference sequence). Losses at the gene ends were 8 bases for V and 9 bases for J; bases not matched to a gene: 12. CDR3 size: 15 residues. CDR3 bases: TGTGCCAGCTCCGAGACTAGCGGGGCTATGGGTGAGCAGTTCTTC. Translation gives CASSETSGAMGEQFF.

The CDR3 reads CASSTLEGEKLFF. The DNA of the CDR3 is TGTGCCAGCTCGACCCTGGAGGGTGAAAAACTGTTTTTT. This sequence joins TRBV10-3 and TRBJ1-4; D is ambiguous. This CDR3 has 13 residues. The V and J ends lost 10 bases and 7 bases respectively, with 16 bases between them. Germline values: CDR1 ENHRY, CDR2 SYGVKD.

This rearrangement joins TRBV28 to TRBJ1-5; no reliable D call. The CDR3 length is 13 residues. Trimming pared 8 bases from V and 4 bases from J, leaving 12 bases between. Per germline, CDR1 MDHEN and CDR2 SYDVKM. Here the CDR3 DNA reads TGTGCCAGCTCCGACACCCGGAATCAGCCCCAGCATTTT. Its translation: CASSDTRNQPQHF.

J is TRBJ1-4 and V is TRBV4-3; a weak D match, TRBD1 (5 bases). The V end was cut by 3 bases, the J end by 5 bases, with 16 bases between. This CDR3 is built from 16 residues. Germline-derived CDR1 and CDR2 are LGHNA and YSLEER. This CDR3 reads CASSQGSLGVNEKLFF. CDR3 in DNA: TGCGCCAGCAGCCAGGGATCCTTAGGGGTCAATGAAAAACTGTTTTTT.

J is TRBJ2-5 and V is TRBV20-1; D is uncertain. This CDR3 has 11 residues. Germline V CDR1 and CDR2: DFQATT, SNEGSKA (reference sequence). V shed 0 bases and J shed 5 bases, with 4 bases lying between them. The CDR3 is CSAREGETQYF. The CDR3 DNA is TGCAGTGCTAGAGAGGGCGAGACCCAGTACTTC.

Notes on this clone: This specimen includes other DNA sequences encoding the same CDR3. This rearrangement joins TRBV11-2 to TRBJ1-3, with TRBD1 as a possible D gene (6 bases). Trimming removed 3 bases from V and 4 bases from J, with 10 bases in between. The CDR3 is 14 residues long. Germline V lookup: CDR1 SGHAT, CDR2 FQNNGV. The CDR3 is CASSFQGSGNTIYF. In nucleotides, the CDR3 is TGTGCCAGCAGCTTCCAGGGGTCAGGAAACACCATATATTTT.